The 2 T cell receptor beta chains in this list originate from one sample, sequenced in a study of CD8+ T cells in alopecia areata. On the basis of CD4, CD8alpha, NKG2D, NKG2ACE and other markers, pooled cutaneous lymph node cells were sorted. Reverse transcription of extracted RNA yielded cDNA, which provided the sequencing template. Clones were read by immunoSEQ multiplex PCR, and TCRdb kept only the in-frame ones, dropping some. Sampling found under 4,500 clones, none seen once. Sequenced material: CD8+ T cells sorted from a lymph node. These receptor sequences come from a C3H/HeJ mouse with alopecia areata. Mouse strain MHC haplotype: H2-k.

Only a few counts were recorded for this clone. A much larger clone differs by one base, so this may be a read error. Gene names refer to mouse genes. The CDR3 region is CASRIRGDEQYF. The part of the CDR3 DNA that was read is TGTGCCAGCAGGATAAGGGGAGAT. This rearrangement joins TRBV19 to TRBJ2-7; perhaps TRBD1 as D (5 bases). The read is 4 residues too short to cover the CDR3 end, so that end is filled in from the germline J gene. Germline CDR1 and CDR2: FNHDT and SITEND (reference sequence). CDR3 length: 12 amino acids.

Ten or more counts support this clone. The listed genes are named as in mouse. CDR3 in amino acids: CASGGLGGSTGQLYF. CDR3 DNA, as far as it was read: TGTGCCAGCGGTGGACTGGGGGGGAGCACCGGG. This chain uses TRBV13-2 with TRBJ2-2; 11 bases match TRBD2. The CDR3 end is not reached by the read, which stops 4 residues before it; the germline J gene fills it in. With V trimmed by 3 bases and J by 4 bases, 2 bases remained unmatched. Per germline, CDR1 NNHNN and CDR2 SYGAGS (reference sequence). This CDR3 has 15 amino acids.